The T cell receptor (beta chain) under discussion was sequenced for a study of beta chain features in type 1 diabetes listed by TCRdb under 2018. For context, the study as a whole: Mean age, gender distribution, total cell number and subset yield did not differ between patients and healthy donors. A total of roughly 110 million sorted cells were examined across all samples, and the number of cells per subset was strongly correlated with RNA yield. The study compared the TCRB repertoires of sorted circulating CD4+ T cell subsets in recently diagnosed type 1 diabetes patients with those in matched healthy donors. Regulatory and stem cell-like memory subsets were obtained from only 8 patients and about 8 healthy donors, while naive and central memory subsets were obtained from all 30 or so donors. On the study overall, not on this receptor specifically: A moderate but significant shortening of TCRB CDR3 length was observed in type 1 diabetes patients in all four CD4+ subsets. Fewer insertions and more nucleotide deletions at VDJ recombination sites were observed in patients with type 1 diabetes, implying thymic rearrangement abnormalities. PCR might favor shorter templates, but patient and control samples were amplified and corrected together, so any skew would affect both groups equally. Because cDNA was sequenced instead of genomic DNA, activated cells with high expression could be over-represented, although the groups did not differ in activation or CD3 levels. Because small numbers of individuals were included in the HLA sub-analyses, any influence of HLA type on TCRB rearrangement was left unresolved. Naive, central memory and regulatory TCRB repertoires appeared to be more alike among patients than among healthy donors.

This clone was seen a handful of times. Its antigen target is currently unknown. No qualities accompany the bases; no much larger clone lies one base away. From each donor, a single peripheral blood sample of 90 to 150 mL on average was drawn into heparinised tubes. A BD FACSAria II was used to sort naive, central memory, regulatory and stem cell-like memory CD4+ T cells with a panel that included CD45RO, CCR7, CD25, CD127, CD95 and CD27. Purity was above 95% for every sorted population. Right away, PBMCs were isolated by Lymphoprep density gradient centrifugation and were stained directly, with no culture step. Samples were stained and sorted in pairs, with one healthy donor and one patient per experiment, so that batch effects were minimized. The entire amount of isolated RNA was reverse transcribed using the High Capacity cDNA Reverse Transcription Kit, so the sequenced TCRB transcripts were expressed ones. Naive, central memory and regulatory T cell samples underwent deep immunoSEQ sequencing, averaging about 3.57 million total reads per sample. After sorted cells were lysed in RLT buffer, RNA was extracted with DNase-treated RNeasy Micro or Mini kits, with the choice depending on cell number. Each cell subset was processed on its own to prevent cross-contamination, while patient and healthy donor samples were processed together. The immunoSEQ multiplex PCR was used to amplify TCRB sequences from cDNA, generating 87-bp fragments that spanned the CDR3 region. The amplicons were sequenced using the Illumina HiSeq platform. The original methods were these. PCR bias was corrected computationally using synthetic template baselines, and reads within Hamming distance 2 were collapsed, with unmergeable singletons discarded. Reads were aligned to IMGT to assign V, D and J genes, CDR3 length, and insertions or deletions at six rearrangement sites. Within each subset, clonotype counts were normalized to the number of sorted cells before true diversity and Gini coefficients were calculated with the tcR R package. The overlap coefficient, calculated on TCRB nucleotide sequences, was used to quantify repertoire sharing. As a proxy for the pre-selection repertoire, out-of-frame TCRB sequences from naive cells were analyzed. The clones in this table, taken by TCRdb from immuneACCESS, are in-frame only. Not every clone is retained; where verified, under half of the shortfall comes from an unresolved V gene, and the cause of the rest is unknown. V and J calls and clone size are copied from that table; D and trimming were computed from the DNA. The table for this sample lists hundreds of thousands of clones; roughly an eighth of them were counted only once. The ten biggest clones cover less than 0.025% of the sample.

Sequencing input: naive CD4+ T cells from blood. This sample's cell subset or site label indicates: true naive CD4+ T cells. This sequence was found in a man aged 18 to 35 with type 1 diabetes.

The bases read TGTGCCAGTCAGTCCGTGAAATCGAACACCGGGGAGCTGTTTTTT. It translates as CASQSVKSNTGELFF. This chain joins TRBV25-1 to TRBJ2-2; the D gene identity is not certain. The junction carries 14 bases between V and J, which are trimmed by 9 bases and 0 bases respectively. The CDR3, from cysteine to phenylalanine, totals 15 residues. Of the read, only the CDR3 DNA is kept; its 45 bases are in frame from base 1. CDR1 MGHDK and CDR2 SYGVNS were looked up in the germline V gene.